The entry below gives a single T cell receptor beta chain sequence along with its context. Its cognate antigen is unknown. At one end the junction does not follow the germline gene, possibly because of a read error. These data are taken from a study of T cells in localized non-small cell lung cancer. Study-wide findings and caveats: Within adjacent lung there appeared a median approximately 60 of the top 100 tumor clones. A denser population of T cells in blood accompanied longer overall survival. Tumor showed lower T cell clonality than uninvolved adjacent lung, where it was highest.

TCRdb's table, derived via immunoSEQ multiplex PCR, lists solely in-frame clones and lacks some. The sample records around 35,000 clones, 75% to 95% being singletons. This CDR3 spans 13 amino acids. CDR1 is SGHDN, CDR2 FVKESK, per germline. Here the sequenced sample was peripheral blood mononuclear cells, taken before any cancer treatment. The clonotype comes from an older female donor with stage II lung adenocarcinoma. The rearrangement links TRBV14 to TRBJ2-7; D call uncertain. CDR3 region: CASSQGQVSEQYF. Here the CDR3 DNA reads TGTGCCAGCAGTCAAGGGCAGGTGAGCGAGCAGTACTTC.